This T cell receptor beta chain was sequenced for a study of T cell clonality in common variable immunodeficiency. Here immunoSEQ multiplex PCR was the method, and the copy in TCRdb shows in-frame clones only, minus some. The data show some 38,000 clones, with none appearing a single time. In its sample, this clone was seen many times. From the germline J gene comes the end of the CDR3, since the read stops 3 residues before it. CDR3 length: 19 amino acids. V was clipped by 1 base and J by 4 bases; unmatched bases: 14. In germline, CDR1 is DFQATT, CDR2 SNEGSKA (reference sequence). Material for sequencing was peripheral blood mononuclear cells. The gene calls are TRBV20-1 and TRBJ1-3, with 12 bases aligning to TRBD1. The clonotype originates from a person aged 18-70 years in good health. CDR3 bases read: TGCAGTGCTAGAGCGGGGACAGGGGGCGTTACGTTCCTGGGAAACACC. Protein product: CSARAGTGGVTFLGNT. The whole CDR3 protein reads CSARAGTGGVTFLGNTIYF.